Described below is a single T cell receptor beta chain sequence and its context. It lacks a known antigen. The junction shows a germline mismatch at one end, possibly a read error. The sample is drawn from a study of tumor and adjacent non-tumor tissue in lung cancer (dated by TCRdb to between 2017 and 2018). With respect to the entire study: By cancer type, the cohort comprised approximately twelve adenocarcinoma patients, 2 squamous cell carcinoma patients and 1 small cell lung cancer patient. Ages among the approximately 15 patients ranged from about 31 to 76 years, there were about ten men and 5 women, and disease was at TNM stage I to III. Sequencing produced 130 million or so productive TCRbeta reads in total, an average of about 4 million reads per sample. Bulk TCRbeta repertoires were compared between lung tumor tissue and matched distant non-tumor lung tissue obtained from about 16 lung cancer patients. A few dozen paired specimens, one tumor and one normal lung sample per patient, were profiled by TCRbeta CDR3 sequencing. Broad study findings and their caveats: Because peripheral blood was not sequenced, the blood TCRbeta repertoires of the lung cancer patients in the study went unexamined. The cohort had only about 15 patients, and the authors noted that larger samples and more detailed clinical data are needed. Tumor tissue showed significantly greater TCR diversity (inverse Simpson) than normal lung tissue (roughly 430 vs 170, P = 0.0075, Mann-Whitney U test). In normal lung, the top 100 clones accounted for a significantly larger cumulative share of the repertoire than in tumor tissue. Neither the sequencing platform nor unique molecular identifiers are mentioned in the methods. Younger patients had significantly higher TCR diversity, and higher tumor TCR diversity was associated with shorter overall and disease-free survival.

Receptor libraries were prepared by multiplex PCR. The reads were generated on an Illumina HiSeq 2500. TCRbeta libraries were constructed through three rounds of nested PCR with primers (Table S4) according to protocols modified from ARM-PCR. Before sequencing, PCR products in the 200-500 bp range were cut out of the gel and cleaned up using the QIAquick gel extraction kit. The study's processing was this. Trimmomatic was used to clean the reads, FLASH was used to merge the reads into complete CDR3 sequences, and MiTCR was used to assign the reads to V(D)J germline segments. Clonal diversity was calculated as the inverse Simpson's index using VDJtools. Productive reads were defined as in-frame sequences without a premature stop codon. The public sequencing data were trimmed at Q25 with fastp and processed into clonotypes with MiXCR by TCRdb, which kept only in-frame beta chains. Each entry merges the rows of one CDR3 protein and shows their most common DNA and genes. The V and J calls follow TCRdb's processing rather than the paper's. The sample records approximately 120,000 distinct CDR3 sequences, more than 70% of which are singletons. About 40% of the sample is held by the ten biggest clonotypes.

RNA was isolated from bulk, unsorted tissue, and RNA quality was assessed with a NanoDrop ND-1000 and an Agilent 2100. All donors had newly diagnosed lung cancer, had not received prior chemotherapy, and were admitted for thoracic surgery in China between August and November 2014. The study excluded patients who had received radiotherapy or chemotherapy before or who had another cancer at the same time. Pieces of surgical tissue measuring 1-2 cm3 were kept in RNAlater solution and stored at -80 degrees C until use. There are 15 amino acids in the CDR3, from cysteine to phenylalanine inclusive. Of the read, only the CDR3 DNA is kept; its 45 bases are in frame from base 1. Taken from the germline V gene, the CDR1 and CDR2 loops are MNHNS and SASEGT.

The chain couples TRBV6-1 to TRBJ2-5; TRBD2 is possibly the D segment (6 matching bases). The sample was lung tumor tissue. This clonotype originated in a woman in her sixties with non-small cell lung cancer. The CDR3 protein: CASSGERSVRETHYF. The DNA sequence is given as TGTGCCAGCAGTGGGGAACGCTCCGTTCGGGAGACCCACTACTTC.